The 26 T cell receptor beta chains below all came from one sample that was sequenced in a study of post-analysis software for immune sequencing data. General study results and limits: Four to six TRBV segments, including TRBV5-6, TRBV5-1 and TRBV20-1, were more frequent in patients than controls.

No antigen is known for these receptors. Sequencing libraries made from TCR beta cDNA carried unique molecular identifiers. Each CDR3 protein is one row after TCRdb ran MiXCR on the PCR reads. The table includes roughly 730,000 distinct CDR3 sequences, 30% detected once. Sequencing was carried out using blood. The receptors shown here come from a girl between 10 and 17 years old with multiple sclerosis.

A few counts support this clonotype. The chain combines TRBV10-3 with TRBJ2-2; no firm D call. Between the trimmed V and J ends, which lost 4 bases and 5 bases, there was a span of 2 bases. This CDR3 spans 11 amino acids. The germline V gene has CDR1 ENHRY and CDR2 SYGVKD. CDR3 in amino acids: CAISGTGELFF. In DNA form, the CDR3 reads TGTGCCATCAGTGGGACCGGGGAGCTGTTTTTT.

The CDR3 loop reads CASSTVFNTEAFF. CDR3 DNA: TGTGCCAGCTCGACAGTATTTAACACTGAAGCTTTCTTT. This chain uses TRBV6-1 with TRBJ1-1, with a possible D match to TRBD1 (5 bases). The CDR3 has 13 residues. The V end was cut by 8 bases, the J end by 2 bases, with 12 bases between. Germline assignment: CDR1 MNHNS and CDR2 SASEGT.

In its sample, this clonotype was seen a few times. The genes are TRBV13 and TRBJ2-7, with 7 bases that match TRBD1. Germline assignment: CDR1 PRHDT and CDR2 FYEKMQ (reference sequence). Trimming cost V 4 bases and J 0 bases; bases outside gene matches: 12. This CDR3 is built from 17 residues. CDR3 nucleotide sequence: TGTGCCAGCAGCTCCATTCGACAGGGCGTACGCTCCTACGAGCAGTACTTC. It is translated as CASSSIRQGVRSYEQYF.

About this clonotype itself: A read error may be the cause here, since a much bigger clone is one base away. This sequence joins TRBV29-1 and TRBJ2-1; possibly TRBD2 for D (5 bases). Deletions cut 8 bases from V and 4 bases from J, with 15 bases between. The CDR3 runs to 13 residues. In germline, CDR1 is SQVTM, CDR2 ANQGSEA. The CDR3 DNA is TGCAGCTCGGGATTGAGGCAATACAATGAGCAGTTCTTC. It codes for CSSGLRQYNEQFF.

This clonotype has a count of ten or more. The gene calls are TRBV6-2 or TRBV6-3 and TRBJ2-7, with 14 bases lining up with TRBD2. Germline V gene lookup returns CDR1 MNHEY and CDR2 SVGEGT. The V gene end was trimmed by 6 bases and the J gene end by 5 bases; junction bases not matched to a gene: 6. This CDR3 region has 15 residues. CDR3: CASRGLAGVRNEQYF. CDR3 coding DNA: TGTGCCAGCAGGGGACTAGCGGGAGTGAGGAACGAGCAGTACTTC.

The V gene is TRBV5-5, the J gene TRBJ2-1; TRBD2 aligns across 15 bases. J was trimmed by 13 bases and V by 0 bases; bases with no gene match: 11. The CDR3 length is 17 residues. The V gene's germline CDR1 is SGHKS and CDR2 YYEKEE (reference sequence). CDR3 protein: CASSLDAPGLAGGHQFF. CDR3 nucleotides: TGTGCCAGCAGCTTGGATGCCCCGGGACTAGCGGGAGGCCATCAGTTCTTC.

This clonotype was seen only a few times. The gene calls are TRBV7-2 and TRBJ1-3; 9 bases map to TRBD1. Germline V CDR1 and CDR2: SGHTA, FQGNSA. Trimming at V came to 4 bases and at J to 1 base, leaving 5 bases not matched to a gene. The CDR3 is 16 amino acids. The CDR3: CASSSLGQGSGNTIYF. The CDR3 DNA is TGTGCCAGCAGCTCACTCGGACAGGGGTCTGGAAACACCATATATTTT.

V usage is TRBV9 and J usage is TRBJ2-1, with D tentatively TRBD1 or TRBD2 (5 bases each). Germline lookup yields CDR1 SGDLS and CDR2 YYNGEE. V lost 3 bases and J lost 0, with 19 bases in between. The CDR3 covers 18 residues. In nucleotides, the CDR3 is TGTGCCAGCAGCGCCAGAGGGATACAGGTCAGCTCCTACAATGAGCAGTTCTTC. Translating it yields CASSARGIQVSSYNEQFF.

This clonotype has just a few counts. The V and J genes are TRBV20-1 and TRBJ2-1; the D gene is possibly TRBD2 (5 bases). V lost 7 bases and J 5 bases, leaving 15 bases between the germline ends. This CDR3 is built from 13 residues. Germline V CDR1 and CDR2: DFQATT, SNEGSKA (reference sequence). CDR3: CSGVAIPNNEQFF. The DNA of the CDR3 is TGCAGTGGGGTAGCGATACCAAACAATGAGCAGTTCTTC.

This clonotype occurred many times. This chain links TRBV10-3 with TRBJ2-5; TRBD1 agrees at 8 bases. Trimming removed 3 bases from V and 5 bases from J; junction bases left unmatched: 11. Germline-derived CDR1 and CDR2 are ENHRY and SYGVKD. The CDR3 length is 16 residues. The CDR3 DNA reads TGTGCCATCAGTGAACCTGCGGACAGGGTGTTGGAGACCCAGTACTTC. It yields the protein CAISEPADRVLETQYF.

There are many counts of this clonotype. The chain carries TRBV12-3 or TRBV12-4 and TRBJ2-1, with TRBD1 matching 9 bases. Trimming removed 7 bases from V and 6 bases from J; junction bases left unmatched: 13. The CDR3 is 16 residues long. The CDR3 region has the DNA TGTGCCAGCACCCTTGGGTCGGGACAGGGAGGCAATGAGCAGTTCTTC. Residues: CASTLGSGQGGNEQFF.

This clonotype was detected only a few times. The chain uses TRBV10-2 and TRBJ1-2, with 7 bases identical to TRBD1. V was pared by 2 bases and J by 4 bases, with 10 bases of the junction left unmatched. The CDR3 runs to 16 residues. Germline lookup yields CDR1 WSHSY and CDR2 SAAADI. CDR3 region: CASSEIPRGHGYGYTF. For the CDR3, the DNA is TGCGCCAGCAGTGAGATCCCGAGGGGGCATGGCTATGGCTACACCTTC.

This clonotype was detected only a few times. V gene TRBV11-3 combines with J gene TRBJ1-2, with D possibly being TRBD1 (5 bases). The V end was cut by 4 bases, the J end by 0 bases, with 9 bases between. In germline, CDR1 is SGHNT, CDR2 YENEEA. The CDR3 is made up of 14 amino acids. CDR3 residues: CASSSGPPNYGYTF. CDR3 nucleotide sequence: TGTGCCAGCAGCTCAGGGCCCCCTAACTATGGCTACACCTTC.

This clonotype was observed a handful of times. The chain recombines TRBV20-1 with TRBJ2-7, with D unclear. CDR3 length: 15 residues. Germline CDR1 and CDR2: DFQATT and SNEGSKA (reference sequence). V was pared by 0 bases and J by 0 bases, with 12 bases between. The CDR3 spells CSARDGSQYSYEQYF. The CDR3 DNA is TGCAGTGCTAGAGATGGGTCTCAATACTCCTACGAGCAGTACTTC.

This chain connects TRBV11-2 to TRBJ2-1, with a weak D call TRBD2 (5 bases). Per the germline V gene, CDR1 is SGHAT and CDR2 is FQNNGV. This CDR3 spans 18 amino acids. Trimming stripped 1 base from V and 0 bases from J, with 16 bases between. The CDR3 loop reads CASSLVLGGGSSYNEQFF. In DNA, the CDR3 is TGTGCCAGCAGCTTAGTTCTGGGCGGAGGTAGCTCCTACAATGAGCAGTTCTTC.

This rearrangement joins TRBV11-2 to TRBJ2-1, with TRBD2 identical over 13 bases. CDR3 length: 15 amino acids. Per the germline V gene, CDR1 is SGHAT and CDR2 is FQNNGV. V lost 5 bases, J lost 7 bases, and 5 bases stayed unmatched. DNA for the CDR3: TGTGCCAGCAGCAGGGGACTAGCGGGACTTAATGAGCAGTTCTTC. Amino acids: CASSRGLAGLNEQFF.

This chain joins TRBV12-3 or TRBV12-4 and TRBJ1-2, with 9 bases identical to TRBD1. The CDR3 runs to 14 residues. After removal of 5 bases from V and 8 bases from J, the junction contained 9 bases not matched to a gene. CDR3 in DNA: TGTGCCAGCAGTCAAACAGGGGGCGTAGGAGGCTACACCTTC. Translating gives CASSQTGGVGGYTF.

The chain carries TRBV11-2 and TRBJ1-1; D call uncertain. In germline, CDR1 is SGHAT, CDR2 FQNNGV. The V end was cut by 5 bases, the J end by 1 base, with 20 bases between. CDR3 length equals 17 residues. The CDR3 sequence is CASSHLGVLRRNTEAFF. CDR3 nucleotides: TGTGCCAGCAGCCACCTTGGGGTCCTCAGGAGGAACACTGAAGCTTTCTTT. Using reference TRBV11-2 and TRBJ1-1 for the parts outside the CDR3, the full variable domain is EAGVAQSPRYKIIEKRQSVAFWCNPISGHATLYWYQQILGQGPKLLIQFQNNGVVDDSQLPKDRFSAERLKGVDSTLKIQPAKLEDSAVYLCASSHLGVLRRNTEAFFGQGTRLTVV.

This clonotype was picked up a small number of times. The V and J genes are TRBV27 and TRBJ1-2; TRBD1 agrees at 9 bases. Germline V CDR1 and CDR2: MNHEY, SMNVEV (reference sequence). The CDR3 totals 14 residues. V was clipped by 3 bases and J by 3 bases; unmatched bases: 2. The CDR3 DNA reads as TGTGCCAGCAGTTTCACAGGGGGCGACTATGGCTACACCTTC. It yields the protein CASSFTGGDYGYTF.

This clonotype has only a few counts. The rearrangement links TRBV11-2 to TRBJ1-2; 8 bases fit TRBD1. The ends lost 6 bases at V and 7 bases at J; junction bases unmatched: 7. Germline values: CDR1 SGHAT, CDR2 FQNNGV. This CDR3 region has 13 residues. This chain's CDR3 is CASRPGTGSGYTF. The CDR3 region has the DNA TGTGCCAGCAGACCCGGGACAGGAAGTGGCTACACCTTC.

This clonotype was counted ten times or more. The genes are TRBV4-3 and TRBJ2-7, with 8 positions matching TRBD2. Germline trimming cut 0 bases from V and 3 bases from J; bases unmatched to any gene: 1. This CDR3 contains 14 residues. Germline assignment: CDR1 LGHNA and CDR2 YSLEER. The CDR3 here is CASSQDRGGYEQYF. CDR3 DNA: TGCGCCAGCAGCCAAGATCGGGGGGGCTACGAGCAGTACTTC.

The chain uses TRBV4-3 and TRBJ2-7; 8 bases are shared with TRBD1. The CDR3 loop spans 17 amino acids. Germline CDR1 is LGHNA and CDR2 is YSLEER. The V segment lost 0 bases and the J segment 2 bases; nucleotides outside the gene matches: 9. CDR3 loop: CASSQDLSGQGAYEQYF. The CDR3 bases are TGCGCCAGCAGCCAAGATCTGAGTGGACAGGGAGCCTACGAGCAGTACTTC.

This clonotype was observed at least ten times. This chain joins TRBV20-1 and TRBJ2-7, with TRBD1 matching 9 bases. The germline gives CDR1 DFQATT, CDR2 SNEGSKA (reference sequence). The CDR3 runs to 15 residues. V lost 0 bases and J lost 5; bases outside the gene matches: 8. The CDR3 nucleotides are TGCAGTGCTAGAGATCCCGGACAGGGGAACCACGAGCAGTACTTC. Translation: CSARDPGQGNHEQYF.

The genes are TRBV20-1 and TRBJ2-7; tentatively, D is TRBD1 or TRBD2 (5 bases each). The CDR3 is 15 amino acids. V was trimmed by 4 bases and J by 7 bases, leaving 23 bases between them. Germline-derived CDR1 and CDR2 are DFQATT and SNEGSKA (reference sequence). The CDR3 coding sequence is TGCAGTGCTATGACCGGGGACCTACCCTACAATGAGCAGTACTTC. Protein: CSAMTGDLPYNEQYF.

The V gene is TRBV20-1, the J gene TRBJ2-1; D possibly corresponds to TRBD1 (6 bases). Trimming stripped 5 bases from V and 0 bases from J, with 20 bases between. This CDR3 has 17 amino acids. Germline CDR1 reads DFQATT; CDR2 reads SNEGSKA (reference sequence). The CDR3 sequence is CSAQKGVASSSYNEQFF. The CDR3 DNA sequence: TGCAGTGCTCAGAAGGGGGTAGCGAGCAGCTCCTACAATGAGCAGTTCTTC.

This clonotype was counted a few times. This rearrangement joins TRBV10-1 to TRBJ2-3; no clear D gene. The V end was cut by 4 bases, the J end by 2 bases, with 16 bases between. CDR1 and CDR2 from the germline V gene are WNHNN and SYGVQD (reference sequence). The length of the CDR3 is 16 residues. The CDR3 loop is CASSGFGGANTDTQYF. CDR3 sequence (DNA): TGCGCCAGCAGTGGATTTGGCGGAGCCAACACAGATACGCAGTATTTT.